Listed below are T cell receptor beta chains from one sample, sequenced in a study of cytomegalovirus exposure and HLA in healthy donors. The table came from immunoSEQ multiplex PCR; TCRdb's copy has only in-frame clones and leaves some out. The table lists about 170,000 clones, approximately 86% of them singletons. The material sequenced was PBMCs. The receptor source for this set is a man aged 18-30 years in good health and CMV-seropositive. The CDR3 runs from the conserved cysteine through the conserved F or W. Each record gives: V gene, clone size, J gene, D gene, CDR3 length, CDR3 protein, CDR3 DNA. D genes are given only for firm matches. Expanded clones are given a class, and other clones once, few, many or no size at all.

TRBV21-1	many	TRBJ2-3	.	20	CASSKGYGTSGVVTTDTQYF	TGTGCCAGCAGCAAAGGATACGGGACTAGCGGGGTCGTGACAACAGATACGCAGTATTTT
TRBV6-5	.	TRBJ1-5	.	14	CASSYGRRGWPQHF	TGTGCCAGCAGTTACGGGAGGAGGGGTTGGCCCCAGCATTTT
TRBV7-2	.	TRBJ2-3	.	13	CASRRRQAGTQYF	TGTGCCAGCAGACGGCGACAGGCTGGTACGCAGTATTTT
TRBV6-1	.	TRBJ2-7	TRBD2	14	CASSPGLAAYEQYF	TGTGCCAGCAGCCCCGGACTAGCGGCCTACGAGCAGTACTTC
TRBV5-1	.	TRBJ1-3	TRBD1	16	CASSLGGTGAGNTIYF	TGCGCCAGCAGCTTGGGCGGGACAGGGGCTGGAAACACCATATATTTT
TRBV28	.	TRBJ1-2	TRBD1	14	CASVRGQIAYGYTF	TGTGCCAGCGTAAGGGGACAGATAGCTTATGGCTACACCTTC
TRBV4-2	.	TRBJ2-6	.	16	CASSQEADTGANVLTF	TGTGCCAGCAGCCAAGAGGCCGATACTGGGGCCAACGTCCTGACTTTC
TRBV19	.	TRBJ1-4	.	15	CASSVTGGTNEKLFF	TGTGCCAGTAGTGTGACAGGTGGAACTAATGAAAAACTGTTTTTT
TRBV5-1	.	TRBJ1-2	TRBD1	14	CASSPGQGYAGYTF	TGCGCCAGCAGCCCGGGACAGGGGTACGCTGGCTACACCTTC
TRBV15	few	TRBJ1-6	.	13	CATRTGYNSPLHF	TGTGCCACCCGAACGGGCTATAATTCACCCCTCCACTTT
TRBV9	once	TRBJ2-1	TRBD2	16	CASSPEIAGGGNEQFF	TGTGCCAGCAGCCCCGAAATAGCGGGAGGAGGTAATGAGCAGTTCTTC
TRBV2	.	TRBJ1-1	TRBD1	14	CAGSSQGPNTEAFF	TGTGCCGGGTCTTCACAGGGGCCGAACACTGAAGCTTTCTTT
TRBV5-6	once	TRBJ1-6	TRBD1	15	CASSLVQGDNSPLHF	TGTGCCAGCAGCTTGGTGCAGGGGGATAATTCACCCCTCCACTTT
TRBV19	.	TRBJ2-1	.	16	CASSMGGAGSIGEQFF	TGTGCCAGTAGTATGGGTGGAGCGGGTTCAATTGGCGAGCAGTTCTTC
TRBV30	.	TRBJ2-3	TRBD1	17	CAWSSGQGSIGTDTQYF	TGTGCCTGGAGCTCCGGACAGGGTAGCATCGGCACAGATACGCAGTATTTT
TRBV6-5	.	TRBJ1-1	TRBD1	15	CASSYAGQMNTEAFF	TGTGCCAGCAGTTACGCGGGACAGATGAACACTGAAGCTTTCTTT
TRBV5-1	.	TRBJ2-7	.	18	CASSLGLGIQGVAYEQYF	TGCGCCAGCAGCTTGGGACTCGGCATACAGGGAGTAGCCTACGAGCAGTACTTC
TRBV28	.	TRBJ1-4	TRBD1	13	CASSLRTGEKLFF	TGTGCCAGCAGCCTCAGGACAGGCGAAAAACTGTTTTTT
TRBV5-1	.	TRBJ1-2	TRBD1	15	CASSLAARGLNGYTF	TGCGCCAGCAGCTTGGCCGCCAGGGGGCTTAACGGCTACACCTTC
TRBV5-4	once	TRBJ2-7	.	15	CASSLLGEASYEQYF	TGTGCCAGCAGCTTGTTAGGGGAGGCCTCCTACGAGCAGTACTTC
TRBV19	.	TRBJ1-4	TRBD1	18	CASSTGTGRSATNEKLFF	TGTGCCAGTAGTACAGGGACAGGCCGGAGTGCAACTAATGAAAAACTGTTTTTT
TRBV9	.	TRBJ1-2	TRBD1	17	CASSVFSGTGLNYGYTF	TGTGCCAGCAGCGTATTTTCGGGGACAGGCCTTAACTATGGCTACACCTTC
TRBV5-1	.	TRBJ2-7	.	13	CASSLIPSYEQYF	TGCGCCAGCAGCTTGATACCGAGCTACGAGCAGTACTTC
TRBV28	.	TRBJ1-1	.	13	CASSPPGNTEAFF	TGTGCCAGCAGTCCCCCGGGGAACACTGAAGCTTTCTTT
TRBV10-3	.	TRBJ2-5	.	13	CAIMAGRQETQYF	TGTGCCATCATGGCGGGGAGGCAAGAGACCCAGTACTTC
TRBV6-5	.	TRBJ2-7	.	14	CASSLTQGIYEQYF	TGTGCCAGCAGCCTTACACAGGGAATCTACGAGCAGTACTTC
TRBV4-3	.	TRBJ2-1	.	15	CASSQARDSHNEQFF	TGCGCCAGCAGCCAAGCTCGGGACTCTCACAATGAGCAGTTCTTC
TRBV6-5	many	TRBJ1-6	.	15	CASSYLATGESPLHF	TGTGCCAGCAGTTACCTCGCGACCGGAGAATCACCCCTCCACTTT
TRBV4-2	.	TRBJ2-5	TRBD2	13	CASNRGGQETQYF	TGTGCCAGCAACCGGGGGGGTCAAGAGACCCAGTACTTC
TRBV4-1	.	TRBJ2-5	TRBD1	15	CASSQETGSQETQYF	TGCGCCAGCAGCCAAGAGACAGGGAGCCAAGAGACCCAGTACTTC
TRBV19	.	TRBJ1-5	.	14	CASSIGGRGSPQHF	TGTGCCAGTAGTATCGGAGGGCGGGGGTCGCCCCAGCATTTT
TRBV27	.	TRBJ2-3	.	13	CASRVPYGDTQYF	TGTGCCAGCAGAGTGCCCTACGGGGATACGCAGTATTTT
TRBV7-2	.	TRBJ2-2	TRBD2	17	CAIGTSGRLYNTGELFF	TGTGCCATCGGGACTAGCGGGAGGTTATACAACACCGGGGAGCTGTTTTTT
TRBV7-9	.	TRBJ2-6	.	15	CASSLGTLGANVLTF	TGTGCCAGCAGCCTGGGGACTCTCGGGGCCAACGTCCTGACTTTC
TRBV9	.	TRBJ2-3	TRBD2	14	CASSVLAGGDTQYF	TGTGCCAGCAGCGTTCTAGCGGGAGGAGATACGCAGTATTTT
TRBV4-3	.	TRBJ1-1	.	17	CASSHLERVAAPQEAFF	TGCGCCAGCAGCCATCTAGAGAGGGTGGCAGCCCCTCAAGAAGCTTTCTTT
TRBV4-1	.	TRBJ2-1	TRBD2	17	CASSPSGSPTRYNEQFF	TGCGCCAGCAGCCCAAGCGGGAGCCCCACCCGGTACAATGAGCAGTTCTTC
TRBV5-1	.	TRBJ2-7	.	11	CASSFGSEEYF	TGCGCCAGCAGCTTCGGGTCGGAGGAGTACTTC
TRBV7-9	.	TRBJ2-6	TRBD1	17	CASREQGGSSGANVLTF	TGTGCCAGCAGGGAACAGGGGGGTTCATCTGGGGCCAACGTCCTGACTTTC
TRBV28	.	TRBJ2-7	TRBD1	15	CASSSRGDRDYEQYF	TGTGCCAGCAGTTCGAGGGGGGACAGGGACTACGAGCAGTACTTC
TRBV7-3	.	TRBJ1-1	.	13	CASSGGSGTEAFF	TGTGCCAGCAGCGGAGGGAGCGGCACTGAAGCTTTCTTT
TRBV27	.	TRBJ2-7	.	16	CASSPIPYSGLIEQYF	TGTGCCAGCAGTCCAATCCCGTACTCAGGGCTCATCGAGCAGTACTTC
TRBV7-9	few	TRBJ1-5	.	11	CASSSRQPQHF	TGTGCCAGCAGCTCTCGTCAGCCCCAGCATTTT
TRBV9	.	TRBJ2-5	TRBD1	15	CASSVEGQGLETQYF	TGTGCCAGCAGCGTAGAGGGACAGGGGTTGGAGACCCAGTACTTC
TRBV27	.	TRBJ2-1	TRBD1	16	CASSSTWDRAGNEQFF	TGTGCCAGCAGCTCAACCTGGGACAGGGCGGGGAATGAGCAGTTCTTC
TRBV19	.	TRBJ2-7	TRBD2	16	CASSVGTSQVSYEQYF	TGTGCCAGTAGTGTGGGGACTAGCCAAGTCTCCTACGAGCAGTACTTC
TRBV4-1	once	TRBJ2-5	TRBD2	18	CASSQFTSGREYQETQYF	TGCGCCAGCAGCCAATTCACTAGCGGGAGGGAGTACCAAGAGACCCAGTACTTC
TRBV7-2	.	TRBJ2-2	TRBD1	15	CASSRAGQGTGELFF	TGTGCCAGCAGTCGGGCGGGACAGGGGACCGGGGAGCTGTTTTTT
TRBV5-1	.	TRBJ2-7	.	12	CASSLAGSEQYF	TGCGCCAGCAGCTTGGCGGGGAGCGAGCAGTACTTC
TRBV7-9	.	TRBJ2-1	.	15	CASSPRDFSYNEQFF	TGTGCCAGCAGCCCCCGCGACTTCTCCTACAATGAGCAGTTCTTC
TRBV6-5	.	TRBJ2-1	TRBD2	16	CASSYGGTSGTHEQFF	TGTGCCAGCAGTTACGGGGGTACTAGCGGGACCCATGAGCAGTTCTTC
TRBV9	.	TRBJ2-1	.	13	CASSVGVYNEQFF	TGTGCCAGCAGCGTAGGAGTCTACAATGAGCAGTTCTTC
TRBV19	.	TRBJ2-5	.	14	CASSPQTPQETQYF	TGTGCCAGTAGTCCCCAGACACCGCAAGAGACCCAGTACTTC